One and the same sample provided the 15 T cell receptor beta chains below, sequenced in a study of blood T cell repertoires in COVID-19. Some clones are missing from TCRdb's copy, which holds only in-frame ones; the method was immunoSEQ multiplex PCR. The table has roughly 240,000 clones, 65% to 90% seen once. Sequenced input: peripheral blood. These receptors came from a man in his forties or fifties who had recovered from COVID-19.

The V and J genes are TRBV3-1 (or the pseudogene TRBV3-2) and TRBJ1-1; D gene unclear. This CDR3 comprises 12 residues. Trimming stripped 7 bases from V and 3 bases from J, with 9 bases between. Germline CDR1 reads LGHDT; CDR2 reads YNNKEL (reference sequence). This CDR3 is CASTRGHTEAFF. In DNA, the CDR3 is TGTGCCAGCACACGAGGTCACACTGAAGCTTTCTTT.

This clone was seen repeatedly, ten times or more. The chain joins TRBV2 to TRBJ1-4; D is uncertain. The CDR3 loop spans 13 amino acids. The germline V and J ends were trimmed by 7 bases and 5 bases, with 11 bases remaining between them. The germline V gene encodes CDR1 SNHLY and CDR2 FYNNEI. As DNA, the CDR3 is TGTGCCAGCAACACGCAAAGAAATGAAAAACTGTTTTTT. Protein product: CASNTQRNEKLFF. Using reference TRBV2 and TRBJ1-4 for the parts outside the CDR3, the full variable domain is EPEVTQTPSHQVTQMGQEVILRCVPISNHLYFYWYRQILGQKVEFLVSFYNNEISEKSEIFDDQFSVERPDGSNFTLKIRSTKLEDSAMYFCASNTQRNEKLFFGSGTQLSVL.

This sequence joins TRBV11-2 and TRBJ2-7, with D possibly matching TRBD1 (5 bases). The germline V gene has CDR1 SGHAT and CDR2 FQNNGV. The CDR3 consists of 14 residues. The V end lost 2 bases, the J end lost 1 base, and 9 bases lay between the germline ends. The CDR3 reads CASSLHRNSYEQYF. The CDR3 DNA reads TGTGCCAGCAGCTTACACAGGAATTCCTACGAGCAGTACTTC.

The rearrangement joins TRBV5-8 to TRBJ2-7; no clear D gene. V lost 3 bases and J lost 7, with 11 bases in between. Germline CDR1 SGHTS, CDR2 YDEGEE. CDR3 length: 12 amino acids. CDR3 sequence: CASSSGVKEQYF. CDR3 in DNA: TGTGCCAGCAGCTCAGGCGTAAAAGAGCAGTACTTC.

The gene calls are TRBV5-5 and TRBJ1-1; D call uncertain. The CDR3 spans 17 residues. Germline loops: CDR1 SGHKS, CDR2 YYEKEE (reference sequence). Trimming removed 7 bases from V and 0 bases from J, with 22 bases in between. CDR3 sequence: CASFTPPLPGMNTEAFF. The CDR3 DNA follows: TGTGCCAGCTTTACCCCCCCTCTCCCGGGGATGAACACTGAAGCTTTCTTT.

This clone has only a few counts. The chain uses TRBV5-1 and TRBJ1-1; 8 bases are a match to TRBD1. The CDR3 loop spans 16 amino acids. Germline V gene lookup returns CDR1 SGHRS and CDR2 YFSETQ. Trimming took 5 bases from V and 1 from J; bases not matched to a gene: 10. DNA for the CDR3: TGCGCCAGCAGGGGACAGGATCCCGGTGGGAACACTGAAGCTTTCTTT. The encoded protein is CASRGQDPGGNTEAFF.

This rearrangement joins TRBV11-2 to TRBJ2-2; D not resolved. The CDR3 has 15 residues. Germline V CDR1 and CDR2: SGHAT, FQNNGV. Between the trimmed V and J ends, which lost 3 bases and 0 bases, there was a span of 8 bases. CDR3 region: CASSLKAANTGELFF. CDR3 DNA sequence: TGTGCCAGCAGCTTGAAGGCGGCGAACACCGGGGAGCTGTTTTTT.

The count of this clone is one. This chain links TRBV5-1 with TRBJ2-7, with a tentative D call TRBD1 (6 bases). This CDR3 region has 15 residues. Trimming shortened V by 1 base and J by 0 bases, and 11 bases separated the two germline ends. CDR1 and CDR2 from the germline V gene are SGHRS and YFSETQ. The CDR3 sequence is CASSLTGQPSYEQYF. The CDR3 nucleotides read TGCGCCAGCAGCTTGACCGGACAGCCCTCCTACGAGCAGTACTTC.

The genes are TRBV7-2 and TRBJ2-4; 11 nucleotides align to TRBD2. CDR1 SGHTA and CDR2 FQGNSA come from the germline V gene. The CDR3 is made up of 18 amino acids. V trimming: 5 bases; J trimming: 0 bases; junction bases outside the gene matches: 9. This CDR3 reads CASSVGLAEDIAKNIQYF. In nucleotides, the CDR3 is TGTGCCAGCAGCGTGGGACTAGCGGAAGACATAGCCAAAAACATTCAGTACTTC.

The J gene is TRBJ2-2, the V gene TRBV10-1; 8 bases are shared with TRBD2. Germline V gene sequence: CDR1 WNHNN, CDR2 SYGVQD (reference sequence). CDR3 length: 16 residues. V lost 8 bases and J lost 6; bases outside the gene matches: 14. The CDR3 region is CASPRFLWRGAGELFF. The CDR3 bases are TGCGCCAGCCCTAGGTTTTTGTGGCGGGGGGCCGGGGAGCTGTTTTTT.

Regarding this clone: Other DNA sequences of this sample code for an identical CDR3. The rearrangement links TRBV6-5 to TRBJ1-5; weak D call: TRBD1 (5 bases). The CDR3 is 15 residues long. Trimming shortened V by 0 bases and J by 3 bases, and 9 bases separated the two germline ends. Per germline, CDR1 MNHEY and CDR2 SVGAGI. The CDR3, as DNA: TGTGCCAGCAGTTACTCCGACAGTGTCAATCAGCCCCAGCATTTT. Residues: CASSYSDSVNQPQHF.

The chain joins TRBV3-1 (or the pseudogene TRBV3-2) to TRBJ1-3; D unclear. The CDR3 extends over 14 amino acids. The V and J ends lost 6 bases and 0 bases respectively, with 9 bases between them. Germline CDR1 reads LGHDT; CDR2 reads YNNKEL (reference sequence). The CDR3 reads CASSHLSSGNTIYF. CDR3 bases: TGTGCCAGCAGTCATCTCAGCTCTGGAAACACCATATATTTT.

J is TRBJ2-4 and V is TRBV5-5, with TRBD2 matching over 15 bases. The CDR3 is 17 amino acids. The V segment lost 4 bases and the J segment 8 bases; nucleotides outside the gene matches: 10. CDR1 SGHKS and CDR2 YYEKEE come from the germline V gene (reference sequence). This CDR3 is CASSTGTSGRSWDIQYF. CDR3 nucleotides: TGTGCCAGCAGCACCGGGACTAGCGGGAGGAGTTGGGACATTCAGTACTTC.

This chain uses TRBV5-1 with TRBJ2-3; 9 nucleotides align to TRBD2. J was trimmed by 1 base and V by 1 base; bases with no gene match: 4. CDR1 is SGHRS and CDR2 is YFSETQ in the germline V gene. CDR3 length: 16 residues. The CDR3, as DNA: TGCGCCAGCAGCTTGATGTTAGCGGGAGGCACAGATACGCAGTATTTT. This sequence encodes CASSLMLAGGTDTQYF. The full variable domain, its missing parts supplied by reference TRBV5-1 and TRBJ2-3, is KAGVTQTPRYLIKTRGQQVTLSCSPISGHRSVSWYQQTPGQGLQFLFEYFSETQRNKGNFPGRFSGRQFSNSRSEMNVSTLELGDSALYLCASSLMLAGGTDTQYFGPGTRLTVL.

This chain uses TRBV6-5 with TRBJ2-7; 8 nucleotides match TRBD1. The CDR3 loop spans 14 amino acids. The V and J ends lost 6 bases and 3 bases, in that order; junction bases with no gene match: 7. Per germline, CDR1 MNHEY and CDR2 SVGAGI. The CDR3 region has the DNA TGTGCCAGCAGCCACGACAGGGGCGACTACGAGCAGTACTTC. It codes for CASSHDRGDYEQYF.